This TCR beta chain appears in the sequencing data of a study of shared clonotypes between healthy human individuals. The DNA input per sorted-subset replicate PCR was 200 ng, corresponding to some 30,000 T cell genomes. Original handling: ImmunoSEQ output held junction-only sequences without quality scores, so filtering differed. Assay: immunoSEQ multiplex PCR; the TCRdb copy retains only in-frame clones and omits some. V and J calls and clone size are as listed in that table; D and trimming were resolved from the DNA. Among roughly 2,500,000 clones listed, over 85% were seen once. Of note for this clone: No antigen is known for it.

Study-level results: Blood was the sole source, and tissue repertoires probably differ.

The receptor was derived from a man aged 18 to 29 in good health. Some clones in this sample may be carry-over from other donors' samples. The material sequenced was naive CD4+ T cells from PBMCs. Documented subset: CD45RA+ positively selected.

For the CDR3, the DNA is TGTGCCAGCAGCCCGGGACGAGCGGGAAAAGAGACCCAGTACTTC. Amino acids: CASSPGRAGKETQYF. The rearrangement uses TRBV7-3 and TRBJ2-5; 7 bases are a match to TRBD2. With V trimmed by 5 bases and J by 3 bases, 9 bases remained unmatched. Germline V CDR1 and CDR2: SGHTA, FQGTGA. There are 15 residues in the CDR3.